This entry lists 30 T cell receptor beta chains sequenced from one sample in a study of T-cell reconstitution after alpha-beta-depleted transplantation in children. TCRbeta library construction was performed incorporating unique molecular identifiers. TCRdb re-called the PCR reads through MiXCR, storing one row per CDR3 protein. The repertoire holds about 500,000 distinct CDR3 sequences, roughly an eighth seen once, with about 14% in the top ten. Material: PBMCs, mostly from graft donor cells, obtained 180 days after TCRalphabeta/CD19-depleted stem cell transplant. These receptors were obtained from a female patient between 2 and 15 years old who had a stem cell transplant for aplastic anemia, so the T cells may come from the graft donor.

This clonotype showed up just a few times. The V and J genes are TRBV29-1 and TRBJ1-2; maybe TRBD1 (5 bases). The CDR3 is 12 residues long. Germline CDR1 is SQVTM and CDR2 is ANQGSEA. Trimming stripped 7 bases from V and 2 bases from J, with 11 bases between. CDR3 residues: CSARGWNYGYTF. For the CDR3, the DNA is TGCAGCGCCCGGGGGTGGAACTATGGCTACACCTTC.

J is TRBJ2-1 and V is TRBV19; 11 bases are shared with TRBD1. The CDR3 consists of 17 residues. Per germline, CDR1 LNHDA and CDR2 SQIVND (reference sequence). The trim removed 3 bases at V and 1 base at J, leaving 5 bases unmatched. The CDR3 DNA sequence: TGTGCCAGTAGTATGAGGTGGGACAGGGGGTCCTACAATGAGCAGTTCTTC. This translates into CASSMRWDRGSYNEQFF.

Only a few counts were recorded for this clonotype. V is TRBV9 and J is TRBJ1-2, with a weak D call TRBD1 (6 bases). The CDR3 length is 13 residues. The germline CDR1 and CDR2 sequences are SGDLS and YYNGEE. V lost 4 bases, J lost 7 bases, and 14 bases lay in between. As DNA, the CDR3 is TGTGCCAGCAGCCCTACAGGGCGGGGTGGCTACACCTTC. This codes for CASSPTGRGGYTF.

The V call is TRBV5-5, the J call TRBJ2-5; D is undetermined. Germline loops: CDR1 SGHKS, CDR2 YYEKEE (reference sequence). Trimming pared 0 bases from V and 3 bases from J, leaving 12 bases between. This CDR3 comprises 15 residues. In DNA, the CDR3 is TGTGCCAGCAGCTTGGAGCCGAAGACCGAAGAGACCCAGTACTTC. Translated, it gives CASSLEPKTEETQYF.

This clonotype was picked up a small number of times. The J gene is TRBJ2-3, the V gene TRBV20-1, with 13 bases fitting TRBD2. In germline, CDR1 is DFQATT, CDR2 SNEGSKA (reference sequence). The CDR3 extends over 14 amino acids. Losses at the gene ends were 6 bases for V and 5 bases for J; bases not matched to a gene: 5. This CDR3 reads CSAAGTSGKDTQYF. In DNA form, the CDR3 reads TGCAGTGCAGCCGGGACTAGCGGGAAAGATACGCAGTATTTT.

The chain joins TRBV7-8 to TRBJ1-5; D might be TRBD1 (5 bases). This CDR3 has 16 amino acids. V was pared by 5 bases and J by 0 bases, with 14 bases between. Germline CDR1 reads SGHVS; CDR2 reads FQNEAQ. The chain's CDR3 is CASSISRGGSNQPQHF. For the CDR3, the DNA is TGTGCCAGCAGCATTTCCCGTGGGGGTAGCAATCAGCCCCAGCATTTT.

This clonotype was detected a few times. The chain links TRBV3-1 to TRBJ2-3, with a tentative D call TRBD1 (5 bases). V was cut by 5 bases and J by 3 bases, with 9 bases left in between. CDR1 and CDR2 (germline): LGHDT, YNNKEL (reference sequence). There are 13 residues in the CDR3. The CDR3 region has the DNA TGTGCCAGCAGCTTTAGACAGACAGATACGCAGTATTTT. This translates into CASSFRQTDTQYF.

Ten or more counts support this clonotype. The genes are TRBV29-1 and TRBJ2-7; D might be TRBD1 (6 bases). CDR3 length equals 14 residues. CDR1 and CDR2 from the germline V gene are SQVTM and ANQGSEA. The V gene lost 4 bases and the J gene lost 0 bases, with 13 bases spanning the gap. The CDR3 DNA follows: TGCAGCGTTGGCGGACAGTCGTCCTCCTACGAGCAGTACGTC. Residues: CSVGGQSSSYEQYV.

This chain uses TRBV18 with TRBJ1-1; D is unclear. Germline-derived CDR1 and CDR2 are KGHSH and LQKENI. Trimming took off 0 bases at V and 2 bases at J, with 10 bases between the two ends. CDR3 length: 15 amino acids. The CDR3 DNA sequence: TGTGCCAGCTCACCACCGGAAGCAGCCAACACTGAAGCTTTCTTT. Its translation: CASSPPEAANTEAFF.

This clonotype was seen only a few times. V gene TRBV7-2 combines with J gene TRBJ2-7; D is uncertain. Trimming cost V 5 bases and J 0 bases, with 17 bases left between them. CDR1 is SGHTA and CDR2 is FQGNSA in the germline V gene. The CDR3 spans 16 residues. CDR3 sequence: CASSPAYAVSSYEQYF. DNA for the CDR3: TGTGCCAGCAGCCCAGCGTATGCTGTTTCCTCCTACGAGCAGTACTTC. The variable domain in full, with the rest retrieved from reference TRBV7-2 and TRBJ2-7, is GAGVSQSPSNKVTEKGKDVELRCDPISGHTALYWYRQSLGQGLEFLIYFQGNSAPDKSGLPSDRFSAERTGGSVSTLTIQRTQQEDSAVYLCASSPAYAVSSYEQYFGPGTRLTVT.

This clonotype turned up a few times. V and J are TRBV7-9 and TRBJ1-5, with D perhaps TRBD1 (5 bases). The CDR3 is 18 amino acids. Trimming stripped 1 base from V and 4 bases from J, with 20 bases between. Germline CDR1 reads SEHNR; CDR2 reads FQNEAQ (reference sequence). The CDR3 sequence is CASSLVTTGGWDNQPQHF. The DNA for the CDR3 is TGTGCCAGCAGCTTAGTGACAACAGGCGGTTGGGATAATCAGCCCCAGCATTTT.

This clonotype showed up just a few times. For the CDR3, the DNA is TGCGCCAGCAGCTTGGTTGGGGGAGGGAGCTCCTACAATGAGCAGTTCTTC. This translates into CASSLVGGGSSYNEQFF. The rearrangement joins TRBV5-1 to TRBJ2-1, with TRBD2 matching over 7 bases. J was trimmed by 0 bases and V by 0 bases; bases with no gene match: 6. Germline V gene data show CDR1 as SGHRS and CDR2 as YFSETQ. The CDR3 is 17 amino acids.

The genes are TRBV7-9 and TRBJ2-1; 8 positions match TRBD2. From germline, CDR1 is SEHNR and CDR2 FQNEAQ (reference sequence). The trim removed 5 bases at V and 4 bases at J, leaving 7 bases unmatched. CDR3 length equals 15 residues. The CDR3 DNA is TGTGCCAGCAGCCGAAGCGGGAGTGGGTACAATGAGCAGTTCTTC. Its translation: CASSRSGSGYNEQFF.

This clonotype was seen a few times. The genes are TRBV4-3 and TRBJ1-3; no reliable D call. The CDR3 spans 15 residues. Germline assignment: CDR1 LGHNA and CDR2 YSLEER. The germline V and J ends were trimmed by 2 bases and 4 bases, with 12 bases remaining between them. CDR3 coding DNA: TGCGCCAGCAGCCAAAGGGCCCGGAGGGGAAACACCATATATTTT. Its protein is CASSQRARRGNTIYF.

This clonotype occurred many times. This rearrangement joins TRBV5-1 to TRBJ1-5, with no clear D. The CDR3 runs 13 residues. Germline lookup yields CDR1 SGHRS and CDR2 YFSETQ. Trimming removed 4 bases at V and 5 bases at J, with 10 bases between. The CDR3 loop reads CASSPGLDQPQHF. As DNA, the CDR3 is TGCGCCAGCAGCCCTGGTCTGGATCAGCCCCAGCATTTT.

This clonotype has just a few counts. V is TRBV6-5 and J is TRBJ2-1; 14 nucleotides agree with TRBD2. The germline V gene has CDR1 MNHEY and CDR2 SVGAGI. V was clipped by 4 bases and J by 8 bases; unmatched bases: 4. CDR3 size: 15 residues. The DNA of the CDR3 is TGTGCCAGCAGTTCGACTAGCGGGAGGGCCTATGAGCAGTTCTTC. This codes for CASSSTSGRAYEQFF.

This clonotype turned up a few times. The chain combines TRBV28 with TRBJ1-2; possibly TRBD1 for D (6 bases). Germline lookup yields CDR1 MDHEN and CDR2 SYDVKM. Trimming cost V 7 bases and J 1 base, with 13 bases left between them. This CDR3 region has 14 residues. The CDR3 sequence: CASTGGANNYGYTF. CDR3 coding DNA: TGTGCCAGCACCGGGGGCGCAAATAACTATGGCTACACCTTC.

This rearrangement joins TRBV7-9 to TRBJ2-4, with TRBD1 identical over 7 bases. J gave up 3 bases and V 5 bases, and 4 bases lay outside the gene matches. Germline CDR1 is SEHNR and CDR2 is FQNEAQ (reference sequence). The CDR3 is made up of 14 amino acids. CDR3 coding DNA: TGTGCCAGCAGCCCTCAGGGGGTCAAAAACATTCAGTACTTC. Its protein is CASSPQGVKNIQYF. Looking up the rest from reference TRBV7-9 and TRBJ2-4 gives the full variable domain: DTGVSQNPRHKITKRGQNVTFRCDPISEHNRLYWYRQTLGQGPEFLTYFQNEAQLEKSRLLSDRFSAERPKGSFSTLEIQRTEQGDSAMYLCASSPQGVKNIQYFGAGTRLSVL.

The chain combines TRBV7-9 with TRBJ1-2, with 9 bases identical to TRBD1. The junction had 1 base not matched to a gene; V was cut back by 1 base and J by 4 bases. This CDR3 is built from 14 residues. Germline V gene data show CDR1 as SEHNR and CDR2 as FQNEAQ (reference sequence). The CDR3 nucleotides are TGTGCCAGCAGCTTAGGGACAGGGGTCTATGGCTACACCTTC. Translating it yields CASSLGTGVYGYTF.

This sequence joins TRBV12-3 or TRBV12-4 and TRBJ1-4, with a weak D call TRBD1 (6 bases). With 5 bases removed from V and 2 bases from J, the gap between germline ends came to 12 bases. There are 15 residues in the CDR3. CDR3 DNA sequence: TGTGCCAGCAGTCAGTCCCAGGGGACTAATGAAAAACTGTTTTTT. Protein product: CASSQSQGTNEKLFF.

This clonotype was seen a few times. This rearrangement joins TRBV29-1 to TRBJ1-3; the D gene is possibly TRBD1 (6 bases). Trimming took off 7 bases at V and 0 bases at J, with 13 bases between the two ends. Germline CDR1 and CDR2: SQVTM and ANQGSEA. This CDR3 contains 14 residues. CDR3 sequence reads: CSAQRGYSGNTIYF. For the CDR3, the DNA is TGCAGCGCCCAAAGGGGGTACTCTGGAAACACCATATATTTT. Supplemented by reference TRBV29-1 and TRBJ1-3, the full variable domain reads SAVISQKPSRDICQRGTSLTIQCQVDSQVTMMFWYRQQPGQSLTLIATANQGSEATYESGFVIDKFPISRPNLTFSTLTVSNMSPEDSSIYLCSAQRGYSGNTIYFGEGSWLTVV.

This clonotype was counted a few times. This CDR3 reads CASSLLGVLEMNTEAFF. DNA for the CDR3: TGTGCCAGCAGCTTATTGGGGGTTTTGGAGATGAACACTGAAGCTTTCTTT. This chain joins TRBV7-2 and TRBJ1-1; the D gene is possibly TRBD1 (5 bases). V gave up 2 bases and J gave up 0 bases, with 16 bases separating them. Germline CDR1 is SGHTA and CDR2 is FQGNSA. This CDR3 is 17 amino acids long.

This clonotype showed up just a few times. Germline and junction disagree at one end, which may indicate a read error. The chain recombines TRBV15 with TRBJ2-2; D possibly uses TRBD1 or TRBD2 (5 bases each). The germline CDR1 and CDR2 sequences are LNHNV and YYDKDF (reference sequence). CDR3 length: 13 residues. CDR3 residues: CATSINSLGGLFF. In DNA form, the CDR3 reads TGTGCCACCAGCATTAACTCACTTGGGGGGCTGTTTTTT. Complete variable domain (other parts from reference TRBV15 and TRBJ2-2): DAMVIQNPRYQVTQFGKPVTLSCSQTLNHNVMYWYQQKSSQAPKLLFHYYDKDFNNEADTPDNFQSRRPNTSFCFLDIRSPGLGDTAMYLCATSINSLGGLFFGEGSRLTVL.

The J gene is TRBJ2-7, the V gene TRBV6-1; 7 nucleotides agree with TRBD2. Germline CDR1 is MNHNS and CDR2 is SASEGT. The CDR3 runs 15 residues. With 5 bases clipped from V and 3 bases from J, the junction kept 10 bases outside the gene matches. The CDR3 DNA reads TGTGCCAGCAGTCTCGGTCTAGCGGCTGACTACGAGCAGTACTTC. This codes for CASSLGLAADYEQYF.

This clonotype was found a few times. The rearrangement uses TRBV20-1 and TRBJ2-1, with TRBD2 identical over 7 bases. The junction had 9 bases not matched to a gene; V was cut back by 0 bases and J by 4 bases. Per germline, CDR1 DFQATT and CDR2 SNEGSKA (reference sequence). CDR3 size: 16 residues. The chain's CDR3 is CSAREGALAPYNEQFF. CDR3 in DNA: TGCAGTGCTAGAGAGGGAGCACTAGCGCCTTACAATGAGCAGTTCTTC.

This sequence joins TRBV6-4 and TRBJ2-2, with 8 bases matching TRBD2. Losses at the gene ends were 3 bases for V and 3 bases for J; bases not matched to a gene: 9. Germline V lookup: CDR1 MRHNA, CDR2 SNTAGT. The CDR3 spans 17 residues. CDR3 loop: CASSEWDTSGHTGELFF. The DNA of the CDR3 is TGTGCCAGCAGTGAGTGGGATACTAGCGGCCACACCGGGGAGCTGTTTTTT.

This clonotype was recorded a few times. The chain recombines TRBV28 with TRBJ1-2, with TRBD1 identical over 12 bases. This CDR3 has 15 amino acids. The junction had 7 bases not matched to a gene; V was cut back by 3 bases and J by 8 bases. Germline V lookup: CDR1 MDHEN, CDR2 SYDVKM. This chain's CDR3 is CASSFTGQGAEGYTF. The CDR3 DNA reads TGTGCCAGCAGTTTCACGGGACAGGGGGCAGAGGGCTACACCTTC.

This rearrangement joins TRBV20-1 to TRBJ2-4; no clear D. Trimming left V 4 bases short and J 10 bases short, with 17 bases between. The CDR3 has 13 residues. Germline V lookup: CDR1 DFQATT, CDR2 SNEGSKA (reference sequence). The CDR3 DNA sequence: TGCAGTGCTACCGCAGATCGCCGGACGATTCAGTACTTC. This translates into CSATADRRTIQYF.

The chain employs TRBV4-3 and TRBJ2-7; a possible D gene is TRBD2 (5 bases). Germline assignment: CDR1 LGHNA and CDR2 YSLEER. Trimming took 0 bases from V and 0 from J, leaving 9 bases between them. This CDR3 spans 15 amino acids. This chain's CDR3 is CASSQDQRPSYEQYF. The DNA of the CDR3 is TGCGCCAGCAGCCAAGATCAGCGGCCCTCCTACGAGCAGTACTTC.

V usage is TRBV21-1 and J usage is TRBJ2-5; TRBD1, the table's D call, lacks a check against the DNA. TRBV21-1 is listed as a pseudogene. The CDR3 loop spans 16 amino acids. The CDR3 loop is CASSNEHRGRKETQYF. Written as DNA, the CDR3 is TGTGCCAGCAGCAACGAACACAGGGGGCGGAAAGAGACCCAGTACTTC.